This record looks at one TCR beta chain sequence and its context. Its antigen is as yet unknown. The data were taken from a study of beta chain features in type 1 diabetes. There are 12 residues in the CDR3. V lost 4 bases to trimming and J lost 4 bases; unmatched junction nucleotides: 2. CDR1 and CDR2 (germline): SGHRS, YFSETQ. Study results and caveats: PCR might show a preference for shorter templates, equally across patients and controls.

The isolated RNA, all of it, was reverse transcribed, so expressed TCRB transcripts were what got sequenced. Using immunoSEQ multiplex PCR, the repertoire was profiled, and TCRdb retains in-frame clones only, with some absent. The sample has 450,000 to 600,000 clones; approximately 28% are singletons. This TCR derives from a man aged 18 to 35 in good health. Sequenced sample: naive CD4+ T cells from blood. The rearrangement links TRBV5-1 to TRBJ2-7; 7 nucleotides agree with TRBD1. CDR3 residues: CASSTDRYEQYF. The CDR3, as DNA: TGCGCCAGCAGCACGGACAGGTACGAGCAGTACTTC.